This TCR beta chain was sequenced for a study of cytomegalovirus exposure and HLA in healthy donors. General study findings and limits: According to reports, the classifier identified cytomegalovirus status with high specificity and sensitivity. Clusters of TCRs from the first cohort tended to co-occur in the 120 validation repertoires (as a later analysis found). Cytomegalovirus-associated TCR beta chains were listed, numbering more than 150.

The J segment lost 2 bases and the V segment lost 3 bases, leaving 26 bases of the junction unmatched. The CDR3 is 24 residues long. The germline V gene encodes CDR1 LNHDA and CDR2 SQIVND (reference sequence). Assay used: immunoSEQ multiplex PCR; TCRdb lists only in-frame clones, some missing. The repertoire holds tens of thousands of clones, with about 94% as singletons. A word on this clone: Its specificity is not known.

This TCR was recovered from a man younger than 30 in good health and CMV-seropositive. The chain recombines TRBV19 with TRBJ2-3; 13 bases fit TRBD2. Specimen: PBMCs. Written as DNA, the CDR3 is TGTGCCAGTAGTATGCGCCCGGGACCCGCCGGGACTAGCGGGAAAAGGACGTCCACAGATACGCAGTATTTT. Its translation is CASSMRPGPAGTSGKRTSTDTQYF.